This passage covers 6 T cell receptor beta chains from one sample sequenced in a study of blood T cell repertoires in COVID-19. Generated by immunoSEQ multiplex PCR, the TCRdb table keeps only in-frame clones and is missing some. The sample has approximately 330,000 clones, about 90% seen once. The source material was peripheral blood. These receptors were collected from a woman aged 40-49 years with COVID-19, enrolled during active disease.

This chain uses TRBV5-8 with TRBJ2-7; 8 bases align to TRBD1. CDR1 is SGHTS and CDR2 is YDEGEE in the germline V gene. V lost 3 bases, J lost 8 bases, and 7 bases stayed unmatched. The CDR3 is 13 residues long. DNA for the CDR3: TGTGCCAGCAGCTCCGACAGGGGTACGAAGCAGTACTTC. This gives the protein CASSSDRGTKQYF.

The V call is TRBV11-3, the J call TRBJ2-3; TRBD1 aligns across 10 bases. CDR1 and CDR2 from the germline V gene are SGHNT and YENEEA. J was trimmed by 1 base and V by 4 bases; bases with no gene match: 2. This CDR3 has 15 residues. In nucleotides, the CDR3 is TGTGCCAGCAGCTGGGGGACAGGGGGCACAGATACGCAGTATTTT. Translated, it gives CASSWGTGGTDTQYF.

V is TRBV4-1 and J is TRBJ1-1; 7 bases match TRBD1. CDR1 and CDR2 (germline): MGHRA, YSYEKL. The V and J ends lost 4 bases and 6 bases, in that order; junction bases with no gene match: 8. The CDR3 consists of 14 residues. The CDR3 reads CASSRLGQRAEAFF. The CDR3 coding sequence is TGCGCCAGCAGCCGATTGGGACAGCGTGCTGAAGCTTTCTTT.

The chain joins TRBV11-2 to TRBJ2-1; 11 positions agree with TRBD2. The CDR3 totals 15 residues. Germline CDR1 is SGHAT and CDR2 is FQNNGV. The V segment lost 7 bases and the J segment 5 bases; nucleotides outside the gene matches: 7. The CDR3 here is CASKLGLAGHNEQFF. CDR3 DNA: TGTGCCAGCAAATTAGGACTAGCGGGCCACAATGAGCAGTTCTTC.

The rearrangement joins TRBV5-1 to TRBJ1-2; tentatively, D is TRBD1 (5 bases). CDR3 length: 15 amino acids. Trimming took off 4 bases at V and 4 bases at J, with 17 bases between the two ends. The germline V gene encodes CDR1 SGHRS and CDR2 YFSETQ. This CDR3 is CASSEGLQIGYGYTF. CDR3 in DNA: TGCGCCAGCAGCGAGGGACTCCAGATCGGCTATGGCTACACCTTC.

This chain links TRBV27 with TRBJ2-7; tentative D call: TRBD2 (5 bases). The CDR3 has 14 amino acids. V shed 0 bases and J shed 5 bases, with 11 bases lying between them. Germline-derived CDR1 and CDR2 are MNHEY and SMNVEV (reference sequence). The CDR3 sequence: CASSLSMGVHEQYF. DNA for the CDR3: TGTGCCAGCAGTTTATCAATGGGAGTCCACGAGCAGTACTTC.